This T cell receptor (beta chain) came from a study of OX40 agonist ivuxolimab in advanced cancers. Points from the study as a whole: At 0.1 to 3.0 mg/kg and by week 6, CD4+ and CD8+ T cells in the blood had expanded clonally. Averaged across samples, CD8+ T cells carried more expanded clones than CD4+ did.

The CDR3 is made up of 21 amino acids. Per the germline V gene, CDR1 is MDHEN and CDR2 is SYDVKM. J lost 4 bases, V lost 1 base, and 16 bases had no gene match. On this clone itself: Its target is unknown.

Method: immunoSEQ multiplex PCR; TCRdb's copy keeps in-frame clones and lacks some. The sample yields about 71,000 clones, around 93% seen once. The sequenced sample was CD4+ or CD8+ T cells sorted from blood, obtained in a trial of the OX40 agonist ivuxolimab. The source of this sequence is an adult with an advanced solid tumor such as melanoma, head and neck, liver or kidney cancer. The V gene is TRBV28, the J gene TRBJ2-1; TRBD2 agrees at 13 bases. CDR3 amino acids: CASSLSPGTSGDLRGYNEQFF. The DNA of the CDR3 is TGTGCCAGCAGTTTATCCCCGGGGACTAGCGGGGACCTCCGGGGGTACAATGAGCAGTTCTTC.